This TCR beta chain is from a study of blood T cell repertoires in COVID-19. Whole-study context: There were acute and convalescent COVID-19 samples, and they came from the United States, Italy and Spain.

This clone has a handful of counts. Under the authors' procedure: By means of reference gene primer amplification, nucleated cell counts were estimated. TCRdb's copy holds only in-frame clones and misses some; the assay was immunoSEQ multiplex PCR. V, J and clone size are taken as reported in that table, and D and trimming were inferred from the DNA itself. The top ten hold 8.1% of the sample, which has 14,000 or so clones, about 90% seen once. Trimming left V 5 bases short and J 0 bases short, with 17 bases between. The CDR3 has 17 amino acids. Germline lookup yields CDR1 LNHDA and CDR2 SQIVND (reference sequence).

This TCR came from a human donor in a cohort sampled during active COVID-19. The specimen was peripheral blood. The chain recombines TRBV19 with TRBJ1-3; D gene ambiguous. The CDR3 loop reads CASSYYRPDSSGNTIYF. For the CDR3, the DNA is TGTGCCAGTAGTTACTACCGACCGGACTCCTCTGGAAACACCATATATTTT.